By its share, the clone carrying this T cell receptor (beta chain) is medium-sized. This sample was taken from a study of low-dose radiotherapy and immunotherapy resistance in tumors. Time point noted: before trial treatment. Treatment combined nivolumab, ipilimumab, aspirin, low-dose cyclophosphamide and low-dose radiotherapy in a dose-escalation trial. First-strand cDNA used TRAV- and TRBV-specific primers, covering alpha and beta chains. The authors amplified TCRs for around 20 PCR cycles with a constant-region primer and a V-primer adapter. Using its own MiXCR run on the reads, TCRdb lists one record per CDR3 protein. Altogether 35,000 to 50,000 distinct CDR3 sequences are present, roughly a third being singletons, with the ten largest covering roughly 3.7%. The CDR3 contains 12 residues. Germline V gives CDR1 SGHRS, CDR2 YFSETQ. The V gene lost 2 bases and the J gene lost 7 bases, with 7 bases spanning the gap.

The TCR originated in a male donor with gallbladder cancer. Sequenced here: PBMCs, sampled before treatment. The genes are TRBV5-1 and TRBJ2-1; D not resolved. This CDR3 is CASSFSSNEQFF. The CDR3 region has the DNA TGCGCCAGCAGCTTTAGCTCGAATGAGCAGTTCTTC.